Shown below are 10 T cell receptor beta chains from a single sample sequenced in a study of cytomegalovirus exposure and HLA in healthy donors. A multiplex PCR was run with 60 Vbeta primers and 13 Jbeta primers. The repertoire was sequenced with immunoSEQ multiplex PCR; TCRdb's copy has only in-frame clones and lacks some. In the table there are roughly 130,000 clones, roughly three quarters of which are singletons. Specimen: PBMCs. These receptors came from a woman aged 40 to 50 in good health and CMV-seronegative.

The chain uses TRBV5-1 and TRBJ2-3, with D unclear. V lost 2 bases and J 6 bases, leaving 10 bases between the germline ends. This CDR3 has 13 amino acids. CDR1 and CDR2 (germline): SGHRS, YFSETQ. CDR3 protein: CASSFLESDTQYF. For the CDR3, the DNA is TGCGCCAGCAGCTTCTTAGAATCTGATACGCAGTATTTT. The entire variable domain, with the rest obtained from reference TRBV5-1 and TRBJ2-3, is as follows: KAGVTQTPRYLIKTRGQQVTLSCSPISGHRSVSWYQQTPGQGLQFLFEYFSETQRNKGNFPGRFSGRQFSNSRSEMNVSTLELGDSALYLCASSFLESDTQYFGPGTRLTVL.

The V call is TRBV6-1, the J call TRBJ2-3, with a possible D match to TRBD1 (6 bases). The CDR3 spans 15 residues. Germline V gene lookup returns CDR1 MNHNS and CDR2 SASEGT. The V and J ends lost 4 bases and 3 bases respectively, with 14 bases between them. CDR3 loop: CASSAYRVGTDTQYF. The DNA for the CDR3 is TGTGCCAGCAGTGCTTACAGGGTCGGGACAGATACGCAGTATTTT.

J is TRBJ2-5 and V is TRBV5-1; D is possibly TRBD1 (6 bases). The ends were cut back, 4 bases at V and 6 bases at J, with 19 bases in the middle. There are 15 residues in the CDR3. From germline, CDR1 is SGHRS and CDR2 YFSETQ. The chain's CDR3 is CASSPLIGQSQTQYF. The CDR3 DNA sequence: TGCGCCAGCAGCCCCCTTATAGGACAGAGCCAGACCCAGTACTTC. The full variable domain, rest sourced from reference TRBV5-1 and TRBJ2-5, is KAGVTQTPRYLIKTRGQQVTLSCSPISGHRSVSWYQQTPGQGLQFLFEYFSETQRNKGNFPGRFSGRQFSNSRSEMNVSTLELGDSALYLCASSPLIGQSQTQYFGPGTRLLVL.

A few counts support this clone. This chain connects TRBV7-8 to TRBJ1-5, with a possible D match to TRBD1 (6 bases). Per germline, CDR1 SGHVS and CDR2 FQNEAQ. The CDR3 is 16 amino acids. With 4 bases removed from V and 0 bases from J, the gap between germline ends came to 13 bases. Here the CDR3 reads CASSSDQGLSNQPQHF. For the CDR3, the DNA is TGTGCCAGCAGCTCCGACCAGGGGCTTAGCAATCAGCCCCAGCATTTT.

CDR3 residues: CASSLDPSGEVNEQYF. The CDR3 DNA reads TGTGCCAGCAGCTTGGACCCTAGCGGGGAAGTTAACGAGCAGTACTTC. The J gene is TRBJ2-7, the V gene TRBV5-4, with 9 bases fitting TRBD2. The CDR3 covers 16 residues. Germline V gene data show CDR1 as SGHNT and CDR2 as YYREEE (reference sequence). Trimming at V came to 0 bases and at J to 5 bases, leaving 9 bases not matched to a gene.

The rearrangement links TRBV2 to TRBJ2-1; TRBD2 matches at 9 bases. In germline, CDR1 is SNHLY, CDR2 FYNNEI. The V and J ends lost 3 bases and 5 bases, in that order; junction bases with no gene match: 2. CDR3 size: 14 residues. This chain's CDR3 is CASSEREGHNEQFF. Written as DNA, the CDR3 is TGTGCCAGCAGTGAGCGGGAGGGTCACAATGAGCAGTTCTTC. Full variable domain (outside the CDR3, taken from reference TRBV2 and TRBJ2-1): EPEVTQTPSHQVTQMGQEVILRCVPISNHLYFYWYRQILGQKVEFLVSFYNNEISEKSEIFDDQFSVERPDGSNFTLKIRSTKLEDSAMYFCASSEREGHNEQFFGPGTRLTVL.

The chain employs TRBV4-2 and TRBJ1-3; weak D call: TRBD1 (5 bases). V was shortened by 0 bases and J by 0 bases, with 15 bases between the two germline ends. Per the germline V gene, CDR1 is LGHNA and CDR2 is YNFKEQ. The CDR3 totals 18 residues. CDR3 loop: CASSQDLTGRGSGNTIYF. As DNA, the CDR3 is TGTGCCAGCAGCCAAGATCTCACAGGCCGCGGCTCTGGAAACACCATATATTTT.

In this sample, this clone turned up once. V is TRBV9 and J is TRBJ1-2, with 7 nucleotides matching TRBD1. With 0 bases clipped from V and 4 bases from J, the junction kept 9 bases outside the gene matches. The CDR3 loop spans 16 amino acids. The germline V gene encodes CDR1 SGDLS and CDR2 YYNGEE. CDR3 protein: CASSVGVGGDPYGYTF. The CDR3 DNA follows: TGTGCCAGCAGCGTAGGAGTAGGGGGCGATCCCTATGGCTACACCTTC.

V usage is TRBV7-6 and J usage is TRBJ1-1; the D is unclear. The CDR3 covers 14 residues. V was trimmed by 0 bases and J by 2 bases, leaving 7 bases between them. CDR1 and CDR2 (germline): SGHVS, FNYEAQ. The CDR3: CASSLAPLNTEAFF. CDR3 DNA sequence: TGTGCCAGCAGCTTAGCCCCCTTAAACACTGAAGCTTTCTTT.

The chain recombines TRBV30 with TRBJ1-6; 10 positions match TRBD1. CDR3 length: 16 amino acids. Germline V lookup: CDR1 GTSNPN, CDR2 SVGIG (reference sequence). J lost 5 bases, V lost 0 bases, and 4 bases had no gene match. As DNA, the CDR3 is TGTGCCTGGAGTGTACGCGGGACAGGGGATAATTCACCCCTCCACTTT. This sequence encodes CAWSVRGTGDNSPLHF.